The 10 T cell receptor beta chains in this list originate from one sample, sequenced in a study of tissue T cells after allogeneic stem cell transplantation. Time point denoted: mouse harvest day 14 after allogeneic transplant. Tail vein injection delivered 10^7 T-cell-depleted bone marrow cells and 10^6 splenic CD5+ T cells. Assay: immunoSEQ multiplex PCR; the TCRdb copy retains only in-frame clones and omits some. The sample has over 7,500 clones; 34% are singletons. The sequencing sample was made of skin. These receptors all stem from a female BALB/c mouse given C57BL/6 T cells with graft-versus-host disease after an allogeneic hematopoietic cell transplant.

A note on this clone: The germline and genes are mouse ones. With the read ending 1 residue before the CDR3 end, the germline J gene is used to fill in that end. The chain joins TRBV4 to TRBJ2-1; no clear D. V was trimmed by 5 bases and J by 1 base, leaving 6 bases between them. The CDR3 has 13 residues. From germline, CDR1 is LGHDT and CDR2 YNNKQL (reference sequence). CDR3 DNA (partial): TGTGCCAGCAGCCCCGGGAACTATGCTGAGCAGTTC. Protein: CASSPGNYAEQF. The CDR3 reads in full as CASSPGNYAEQFF. Full variable domain (outside the CDR3, taken from reference TRBV4 and TRBJ2-1): ETAVFQTPNYHVTQVGNEVSFNCKQTLGHDTMYWYKQDSKKLLKIMFSYNNKQLIVNETVPRRFSPQSSDKAHLNLRIKSVEPEDSAVYLCASSPGNYAEQFFGPGTRLTVL.

Note on this clone: Mouse gene names apply. Read sequence stops 1 residue before the CDR3 end, and the germline J gene provides the missing end. This chain joins TRBV26 and TRBJ2-4; 7 bases are a match to TRBD2. This CDR3 comprises 12 residues. V shed 4 bases, J shed 5 bases, and the junction held 0 bases outside the gene matches. Germline loops: CDR1 KGHPV, CDR2 FQNQEV (reference sequence). The sequenced part of the CDR3 DNA is TGTGCCAGCAGTCGACTGGGAAACACCTTGTAC. It is translated as CASSRLGNTLY. The complete CDR3 reads CASSRLGNTLYF.

Concerning this clone itself: Mouse germline and gene names are used. The read ends 1 residue early relative to the CDR3; the germline J gene fills the gap. The chain has TRBV26 and TRBJ1-4, with a possible D match to TRBD1 (5 bases). Trimming shortened V by 2 bases and J by 1 base, and 8 bases separated the two germline ends. The CDR3 totals 15 residues. Looked up from germline, CDR1 is KGHPV and CDR2 is FQNQEV (reference sequence). The CDR3 region is CASSLVGRSNERLFF. The CDR3 DNA, read in part, is TGTGCCAGCAGTCTGGTGGGGCGTTCCAACGAAAGATTATTT. The entire variable domain, with the rest obtained from reference TRBV26 and TRBJ1-4, is as follows: NSKVIQTPRYLVKGQGQKAKMRCIPEKGHPVVFWYQQNKNNEFKFLINFQNQEVLQQIDMTEKRFSAECPSNSPCSLEIQSSEAGDSALYLCASSLVGRSNERLFFGHGTKLSVL.

As concerns this clone: Gene names and germline refer to mouse. Sequencing ends 1 residue short of the CDR3 end; the germline J gene provides the rest. The same CDR3 is also encoded by other DNA sequences in this sample. The chain links TRBV26 to TRBJ1-2; D is unresolved. Germline CDR1 reads KGHPV; CDR2 reads FQNQEV (reference sequence). V was pared by 2 bases and J by 0 bases, with 7 bases between. The CDR3 totals 14 residues. The CDR3 region is CASSLVQANSDYTF. CDR3 DNA, as far as it was read: TGTGCCAGCAGTCTGGTTCAGGCAAACTCCGACTACACC.

Of note for this clone: The gene names here belong to mouse. The CDR3 end is not reached by the read, which stops 1 residue before it; the germline J gene fills it in. The chain has TRBV13-3 and TRBJ2-1; 9 bases are shared with TRBD1. Trimming at V came to 3 bases and at J to 2 bases, leaving 0 bases not matched to a gene. This CDR3 spans 14 amino acids. Germline assignment: CDR1 NNHDY and CDR2 SYVADS. CDR3 bases read: TGTGCCAGCAGTGGGACAGGGGACTATGCTGAGCAGTTC. Amino acids: CASSGTGDYAEQF. The full CDR3 sequence reads CASSGTGDYAEQFF.

As regards this clone: Gene names are mouse gene names. Sequencing ends 1 residue short of the CDR3 end; the germline J gene provides the rest. The chain couples TRBV26 to TRBJ2-4; TRBD1 is a possible D gene (6 bases). The CDR3 is 13 residues long. V was trimmed by 6 bases and J by 3 bases, leaving 10 bases between them. Germline loops: CDR1 KGHPV, CDR2 FQNQEV (reference sequence). CDR3 loop: CASRQGRQNTLYF. The CDR3 bases that were read are TGTGCCAGCAGGCAGGGGAGACAAAACACCTTGTAC.

Of note for this clone: Germline and genes: mouse. The read is 1 residue too short to cover the CDR3 end, so that end is filled in from the germline J gene. V and J are TRBV23 and TRBJ2-2; TRBD2 is the table's D call and was not checked against the DNA. This CDR3 is 16 amino acids long. Germline lookup yields CDR1 KGHTA and CDR2 FQNQQP. CDR3 DNA (partial): TGCTCCAGCAGTCAAGGGACTGGGGGGAACACCGGGCAGCTCTAC. Protein product: CSSSQGTGGNTGQLY. In full, the CDR3 is CSSSQGTGGNTGQLYF.

The table lists this clone with a few counts. Gene names are the mouse ones. The CDR3 end falls 1 residue outside the read, so it is completed with the germline J gene. The chain uses TRBV26 and TRBJ1-3, with D uncertain. This CDR3 is built from 14 residues. Germline V gene data show CDR1 as KGHPV and CDR2 as FQNQEV (reference sequence). V shed 4 bases and J shed 0 bases, with 7 bases lying between them. CDR3 sequence reads: CASSPRVSGNTLYF. The covered CDR3 bases are TGTGCCAGCAGTCCGAGGGTTTCTGGAAATACGCTCTAT.

This clone was detected only a few times. Mouse gene names apply. The CDR3 end lies 1 residue beyond the end of the read and is filled in from the germline J gene. The chain combines TRBV26 with TRBJ1-1; weak D call: TRBD1 (5 bases). V was trimmed by 8 bases and J by 4 bases, leaving 11 bases between them. The CDR3 is 12 amino acids. The germline V gene has CDR1 KGHPV and CDR2 FQNQEV (reference sequence). Incomplete CDR3 DNA: TGTGCCAGCTCTCCAGGGACCACAGAAGTCTTC. This codes for CASSPGTTEVF. In full, the CDR3 reads CASSPGTTEVFF.

As regards this clone: Genes and germline are mouse. From the germline J gene comes the end of the CDR3, since the read stops 1 residue before it. This chain links TRBV26 with TRBJ2-5, with TRBD2 identical over 10 bases. CDR1 and CDR2 (germline): KGHPV, FQNQEV (reference sequence). This CDR3 has 15 amino acids. V was pared by 3 bases and J by 4 bases, with 4 bases of the junction left unmatched. CDR3 loop: CASSLPGTGEDTQYF. The covered CDR3 bases are TGTGCCAGCAGTCTTCCCGGGACTGGGGAAGACACCCAGTAC.